A single sample is the source of the 17 T cell receptor beta chains below, sequenced in a study of OX40 agonist ivuxolimab in advanced cancers. TCRdb's copy holds only in-frame clones and misses some; the assay was immunoSEQ multiplex PCR. The sample contains 35,000 to 45,000 clones, roughly 86% of which appear only once. The sequencing used CD4+ or CD8+ T cells sorted from blood, collected in a trial of the OX40 agonist ivuxolimab. The receptors shown here come from an adult with an advanced solid tumor such as melanoma, head and neck, liver or kidney cancer.

This chain links TRBV5-4 with TRBJ1-2; no definite D call. V was pared by 5 bases and J by 5 bases, with 16 bases between. The CDR3 contains 14 residues. Germline CDR1 and CDR2: SGHNT and YYREEE (reference sequence). Here the CDR3 reads CASRPRHGSYGYTF. As DNA, the CDR3 is TGTGCCAGCAGACCCCGTCATGGTTCGTATGGCTACACCTTC.

The chain combines TRBV4-3 with TRBJ1-5; 7 bases fit TRBD1. Unmatched junction bases numbered 6, after V lost 1 base and J lost 6 bases. The CDR3 contains 15 residues. Germline V gene sequence: CDR1 LGHNA, CDR2 YSLEER. DNA of the CDR3: TGCGCCAGCAGCCAAGGAACAGGGGTTGCTCAGCCCCAGCATTTT. Protein sequence: CASSQGTGVAQPQHF.

The V and J genes are TRBV9 and TRBJ1-4; D unresolved. Between the trimmed V and J ends, which lost 4 bases and 3 bases, there was a span of 13 bases. CDR1 and CDR2 from the germline V gene are SGDLS and YYNGEE. The CDR3 has 15 residues. CDR3 region: CASSPRGIANEKLFF. The CDR3, as DNA: TGTGCCAGCAGCCCAAGAGGGATAGCTAATGAAAAACTGTTTTTT.

The chain recombines TRBV7-2 with TRBJ1-2; 9 bases match TRBD1. The V and J ends lost 5 bases and 3 bases, in that order; junction bases with no gene match: 10. CDR1 is SGHTA, CDR2 FQGNSA, per germline. The CDR3 has 16 residues. CDR3 loop: CASSTRDRVFDYGYTF. The DNA for the CDR3 is TGTGCCAGCAGCACCCGGGACAGGGTATTTGACTATGGCTACACCTTC.

The chain is built from TRBV9 and TRBJ2-2; maybe TRBD2 (6 bases). This CDR3 has 14 residues. V dropped 7 bases and J dropped 4 bases, with 14 bases sitting between them. From germline, CDR1 is SGDLS and CDR2 YYNGEE. The CDR3 reads CASSGESFTGELFF. The CDR3 nucleotides are TGTGCCAGCTCGGGGGAGTCTTTCACCGGGGAGCTGTTTTTT. Complete variable domain (other parts from reference TRBV9 and TRBJ2-2): DSGVTQTPKHLITATGQRVTLRCSPRSGDLSVYWYQQSLDQGLQFLIQYYNGEERAKGNILERFSAQQFPDLHSELNLSSLELGDSALYFCASSGESFTGELFFGEGSRLTVL.

This chain connects TRBV9 to TRBJ2-5; D may correspond to TRBD1 or TRBD2 (6 bases each). CDR1 and CDR2 from the germline V gene are SGDLS and YYNGEE. CDR3 length: 14 amino acids. V was pared by 1 base and J by 4 bases, with 11 bases between. This CDR3 reads CASSVRGARETQYF. The CDR3 DNA reads as TGTGCCAGCAGCGTAAGGGGGGCCAGAGAGACCCAGTACTTC.

V is TRBV2 and J is TRBJ2-5, with D possibly matching TRBD1 (5 bases). The J call could be wrong; TRBJ2-7 is a better fit for the DNA end. In germline, CDR1 is SNHLY, CDR2 FYNNEI. CDR3 length: 11 amino acids. The CDR3 spells CASYRSGEQYF. As DNA, the CDR3 is TGTGCCAGCTACAGGTCGGGCGAGCAGTACTTC.

This rearrangement joins TRBV6-4 to TRBJ1-6; no reliable D call. Germline values: CDR1 MRHNA, CDR2 SNTAGT. V was trimmed by 3 bases and J by 3 bases, leaving 6 bases between them. The CDR3 totals 14 residues. The CDR3 reads CASSEWLYNSPLHF. The CDR3 DNA follows: TGTGCCAGCAGTGAGTGGCTCTATAATTCACCCCTCCACTTT.

The V gene is TRBV6-1, the J gene TRBJ2-3, with 9 bases identical to TRBD2. V was clipped by 3 bases and J by 0 bases; unmatched bases: 7. Germline-derived CDR1 and CDR2 are MNHNS and SASEGT. This CDR3 is 17 amino acids long. The CDR3 nucleotides are TGTGCCAGCAGTGAGGCGGGGGGGCCCTCTAGCACAGATACGCAGTATTTT. Its protein product is CASSEAGGPSSTDTQYF.

V and J are TRBV4-2 and TRBJ1-2; D remains ambiguous. The germline V and J ends were trimmed by 5 bases and 4 bases, with 14 bases remaining between them. There are 14 residues in the CDR3. CDR1 is LGHNA, CDR2 YNFKEQ, per germline. This CDR3 reads CASSSTGIIYGYTF. The CDR3 bases are TGTGCCAGCAGCTCGACCGGGATAATCTATGGCTACACCTTC.

V usage is TRBV7-2 and J usage is TRBJ2-2; possibly TRBD1 for D (5 bases). Trimming removed 2 bases from V and 4 bases from J, with 11 bases in between. This CDR3 has 15 amino acids. Per germline, CDR1 SGHTA and CDR2 FQGNSA. The CDR3 here is CASSLRGIVTGELFF. The CDR3 DNA reads as TGTGCCAGCAGCTTAAGGGGAATAGTCACCGGGGAGCTGTTTTTT. Full variable domain (missing parts from reference TRBV7-2 and TRBJ2-2): GAGVSQSPSNKVTEKGKDVELRCDPISGHTALYWYRQSLGQGLEFLIYFQGNSAPDKSGLPSDRFSAERTGGSVSTLTIQRTQQEDSAVYLCASSLRGIVTGELFFGEGSRLTVL.

The chain has TRBV7-8 and TRBJ2-5; D not certain. Germline CDR1 reads SGHVS; CDR2 reads FQNEAQ. This CDR3 contains 12 residues. V gave up 1 base and J gave up 5 bases, with 5 bases separating them. CDR3 in amino acids: CASSLDGETQYF. CDR3 DNA sequence: TGTGCCAGCAGCTTAGATGGGGAGACCCAGTACTTC. Full variable domain (rest looked up from reference TRBV7-8 and TRBJ2-5): GAGVSQSPRYKVAKRGQDVALRCDPISGHVSLFWYQQALGQGPEFLTYFQNEAQLDKSGLPSDRFFAERPEGSVSTLKIQRTQQEDSAVYLCASSLDGETQYFGPGTRLLVL.

The CDR3 nucleotides read TGTGCCAGCAGTTCCCGTCAGCTACAGCAGCCCCAGCATTTT. Translating it yields CASSSRQLQQPQHF. This rearrangement joins TRBV6-1 to TRBJ1-5; the D is unclear. The CDR3 consists of 14 residues. The V end was cut by 5 bases, the J end by 7 bases, with 15 bases between. Germline assignment: CDR1 MNHNS and CDR2 SASEGT.

The DNA for the CDR3 is TGTGCCAGCAGAGGACTAGCGGGGGGCTATGAGCAGTTCTTC. Protein product: CASRGLAGGYEQFF. The rearrangement joins TRBV27 to TRBJ2-1; TRBD2 matches at 14 bases. CDR1 and CDR2 from the germline V gene are MNHEY and SMNVEV (reference sequence). With 6 bases clipped from V and 8 bases from J, the junction kept 3 bases outside the gene matches. There are 14 residues in the CDR3.

This chain links TRBV9 with TRBJ1-2; 10 positions agree with TRBD1. V lost 3 bases and J lost 7; bases outside the gene matches: 9. The CDR3 extends over 15 amino acids. Per the germline V gene, CDR1 is SGDLS and CDR2 is YYNGEE. The CDR3 sequence is CASSASRDRGSGYTF. The CDR3 DNA is TGTGCCAGCAGCGCGAGCCGGGACAGGGGAAGTGGCTACACCTTC.

The chain joins TRBV7-9 to TRBJ2-7; D gene unclear. The CDR3 covers 13 residues. The V gene lost 1 base and the J gene lost 2 bases, with 6 bases spanning the gap. Germline V gene data show CDR1 as SEHNR and CDR2 as FQNEAQ (reference sequence). The CDR3 nucleotides are TGTGCCAGCAGCTTAGGGTACACCTACGAGCAGTACTTC. Protein product: CASSLGYTYEQYF. Variable domain in full (rest from reference TRBV7-9 and TRBJ2-7): DTGVSQNPRHKITKRGQNVTFRCDPISEHNRLYWYRQTLGQGPEFLTYFQNEAQLEKSRLLSDRFSAERPKGSFSTLEIQRTEQGDSAMYLCASSLGYTYEQYFGPGTRLTVT.

This clone was picked up a small number of times. The chain employs TRBV7-9 and TRBJ2-1, with D tentatively TRBD2 (5 bases). From germline, CDR1 is SEHNR and CDR2 FQNEAQ (reference sequence). CDR3 length: 12 amino acids. Trimming took off 6 bases at V and 13 bases at J, with 16 bases between the two ends. CDR3 in amino acids: CASSSSQTSQFF. The DNA for the CDR3 is TGTGCCAGCAGTTCTAGCCAGACTTCTCAGTTCTTC.